This TCR beta chain stems from a study of beta chain features in type 1 diabetes. Study information: Researchers looked at some 99 million sorted cells across all samples.

The CDR3 is made up of 12 amino acids. V was shortened by 5 bases and J by 6 bases, with 10 bases between the two germline ends. Per the germline V gene, CDR1 is SEHNR and CDR2 is FQNEAQ (reference sequence). Reverse transcription of all isolated RNA meant that expressed TCRB transcripts were sequenced. Some 3.6 million reads were obtained on average from naive, central memory and regulatory T cell samples. Measured with immunoSEQ multiplex PCR; TCRdb has only the in-frame clones, and not every one. The sample lists about 360,000 clones, 10% to 15% occurring once. The chain is built from TRBV7-9 and TRBJ1-1; D may be TRBD1 (6 bases). The sample was naive CD4+ T cells from blood. The clonotype originates from a young man in good health. The CDR3 DNA sequence: TGTGCCAGCAGCCTAGGGGGGGCTGAAGCTTTCTTT. It encodes CASSLGGAEAFF. The full variable domain, rest sourced from reference TRBV7-9 and TRBJ1-1, is DTGVSQNPRHKITKRGQNVTFRCDPISEHNRLYWYRQTLGQGPEFLTYFQNEAQLEKSRLLSDRFSAERPKGSFSTLEIQRTEQGDSAMYLCASSLGGAEAFFGQGTRLTVV.